Presented here are 17 T cell receptor beta chains from one specimen sequenced in a study of post-analysis software for immune sequencing data. Presence of unique molecular identifiers characterized the TCR beta cDNA libraries. TCRdb passed the PCR reads through MiXCR, listing each CDR3 protein once. The sample includes approximately 400,000 distinct CDR3 sequences, roughly 36% of them seen just once. No cognate antigen is known for these TCRs. General observations from the study: Five TRBV segments were significantly more frequent in patients than in controls. TRBV5-6, TRBV5-1 and TRBV20-1 were among these segments.

Specimen: blood. The receptors here all came from a girl aged 10-17 years with multiple sclerosis.

This chain connects TRBV20-1 to TRBJ1-1; D is unresolved. V lost 2 bases and J lost 1, with 8 bases in between. CDR1 is DFQATT and CDR2 is SNEGSKA in the germline V gene (reference sequence). The CDR3 sequence is 13 residues long. CDR3 in amino acids: CSARMYTNTEAFF. The CDR3 nucleotides are TGCAGTGCTAGAATGTATACGAACACTGAAGCTTTCTTT.

The J gene is TRBJ2-5, the V gene TRBV28; D perhaps matches TRBD2 (6 bases). The CDR3 sequence is 15 residues long. The germline V gene encodes CDR1 MDHEN and CDR2 SYDVKM. Deletions cut 4 bases from V and 1 base from J, with 13 bases between. The chain's CDR3 is CASSYGGTRQETQYF. DNA of the CDR3: TGTGCCAGCAGTTACGGGGGAACCCGCCAAGAGACCCAGTACTTC. The whole variable domain, remainder taken from reference TRBV28 and TRBJ2-5, is DVKVTQSSRYLVKRTGEKVFLECVQDMDHENMFWYRQDPGLGLRLIYFSYDVKMKEKGDIPEGYSVSREKKERFSLILESASTNQTSMYLCASSYGGTRQETQYFGPGTRLLVL.

This clonotype was picked up a small number of times. The V gene is TRBV4-3, the J gene TRBJ1-2, with unresolved D. This CDR3 spans 15 amino acids. From germline, CDR1 is LGHNA and CDR2 YSLEER. V was pared by 0 bases and J by 2 bases, with 10 bases between. CDR3 loop: CASSQDQSQNYGYTF. CDR3 nucleotides: TGCGCCAGCAGCCAAGATCAGTCTCAGAACTATGGCTACACCTTC.

This clonotype was detected only once. The chain joins TRBV3-1 to TRBJ1-1; TRBD1 is a possible D gene (6 bases). In germline, CDR1 is LGHDT, CDR2 YNNKEL (reference sequence). Trimming cost V 0 bases and J 6 bases, with 8 bases left between them. CDR3 length: 13 amino acids. The CDR3 loop is CASSQDEGAEAFF. CDR3 nucleotide sequence: TGTGCCAGCAGCCAAGACGAGGGGGCTGAAGCTTTCTTT.

This clonotype has more than one count but fewer than ten. This chain links TRBV7-2 with TRBJ2-7; possible D gene TRBD2, 7 bases. The CDR3 contains 15 residues. Germline CDR1 is SGHTA and CDR2 is FQGNSA. V was clipped by 2 bases and J by 7 bases, with 18 bases between them. CDR3 nucleotide sequence: TGTGCCAGCAGCTTACCCGGGGGGCCATTGGGGGAGCAGTACTTC. This encodes CASSLPGGPLGEQYF. Based on the CDR3 plus reference TRBV7-2 and TRBJ2-7, the full variable domain is GAGVSQSPSNKVTEKGKDVELRCDPISGHTALYWYRQSLGQGLEFLIYFQGNSAPDKSGLPSDRFSAERTGGSVSTLTIQRTQQEDSAVYLCASSLPGGPLGEQYFGPGTRLTVT.

This clonotype was counted a few times. V is TRBV27 and J is TRBJ2-3; 9 nucleotides align to TRBD1. V dropped 5 bases and J dropped 6; count of bases not matched to a gene: 9. CDR3 size: 15 residues. Germline V CDR1 and CDR2: MNHEY, SMNVEV (reference sequence). CDR3 loop: CASSLGTGPRDTQYF. The CDR3 DNA sequence: TGTGCCAGCAGTCTCGGGACAGGGCCCCGGGATACGCAGTATTTT.

In this sample, this clonotype turned up many times. The chain combines TRBV4-2 with TRBJ2-5, with 8 bases identical to TRBD2. The DNA end is more similar to TRBJ2-7, so the J call may be wrong. Looked up from germline, CDR1 is LGHNA and CDR2 is YNFKEQ. The length of the CDR3 is 17 residues. For the CDR3, the DNA is TGTGCCAGCAGCCAAGACCCGGGAGGGATCCGAGGCCACGAGCAGTACTTC. Its protein is CASSQDPGGIRGHEQYF.

This chain uses TRBV5-1 with TRBJ2-5; D is perhaps TRBD2 (5 bases). This CDR3 has 13 amino acids. Germline-derived CDR1 and CDR2 are SGHRS and YFSETQ. V gave up 0 bases and J gave up 11 bases, with 14 bases separating them. Here the CDR3 DNA reads TGCGCCAGCAGCTTGGTGAGCGGTGGTCAGCAGTACTTC. Amino acids: CASSLVSGGQQYF.

The chain has TRBV3-1 and TRBJ2-7; 9 positions agree with TRBD1. In germline, CDR1 is LGHDT, CDR2 YNNKEL (reference sequence). This CDR3 has 15 residues. Trimming took 0 bases from V and 3 from J; bases not matched to a gene: 3. The CDR3: CASSQDPGQGYEQYF. The CDR3 DNA reads TGTGCCAGCAGCCAAGACCCGGGACAGGGCTACGAGCAGTACTTC.

This clonotype was observed at least ten times. V is TRBV29-1 and J is TRBJ2-5; D is perhaps TRBD1 or TRBD2 (5 bases each). The CDR3 extends over 16 amino acids. Deletions cut 5 bases from V and 0 bases from J, with 19 bases between. Germline CDR1 reads SQVTM; CDR2 reads ANQGSEA. CDR3 sequence reads: CSVLSSLGTHQETQYF. DNA for the CDR3: TGCAGCGTTCTCAGTAGCCTTGGGACGCACCAAGAGACCCAGTACTTC.

The J gene is TRBJ1-4, the V gene TRBV12-3 or TRBV12-4, with 9 bases matching TRBD1. CDR3 length: 16 residues. V lost 5 bases, J lost 4 bases, and 8 bases stayed unmatched. The CDR3 spells CASSPGTGSVNEKLFF. For the CDR3, the DNA is TGTGCCAGCAGTCCCGGGACAGGGTCGGTTAATGAAAAACTGTTTTTT.

The chain uses TRBV6-5 and TRBJ1-1; D uncertain. V was cut by 4 bases and J by 1 base, with 13 bases left in between. CDR3 size: 15 residues. Germline V gene data show CDR1 as MNHEY and CDR2 as SVGAGI. The CDR3 DNA is TGTGCCAGCAGTTCCTCGATATACTGGAACACTGAAGCTTTCTTT. Encoded protein: CASSSSIYWNTEAFF.

The sample holds a few counts of this clonotype. The chain combines TRBV5-6 with TRBJ1-1; 9 bases agree with TRBD1. Germline CDR1 is SGHDT and CDR2 is YYEEEE. Germline trimming cut 2 bases from V and 4 bases from J; bases unmatched to any gene: 6. The CDR3 contains 15 residues. This chain's CDR3 is CASSFSGTGSTEAFF. CDR3 DNA sequence: TGTGCCAGCAGCTTTTCGGGGACAGGGAGCACTGAAGCTTTCTTT.

The rearrangement links TRBV5-1 to TRBJ2-7, with D possibly TRBD2 on 6 matching bases. V was clipped by 0 bases and J by 1 base, with 14 bases between them. CDR1 is SGHRS and CDR2 is YFSETQ in the germline V gene. This CDR3 spans 16 amino acids. This chain's CDR3 is CASSLDRGGLSYEQYF. In DNA, the CDR3 is TGCGCCAGCAGCTTGGATAGAGGAGGGCTTTCCTACGAGCAGTACTTC.

This clonotype was counted only a few times. J is TRBJ2-7 and V is TRBV7-2; 8 positions agree with TRBD2. The CDR3 is made up of 17 amino acids. Looked up from germline, CDR1 is SGHTA and CDR2 is FQGNSA. V trimming: 1 base; J trimming: 4 bases; junction bases outside the gene matches: 12. The CDR3 loop is CASSLVRAGTSGYEQYF. The CDR3 DNA sequence: TGTGCCAGCAGCTTAGTAAGGGCGGGAACTAGCGGTTACGAGCAGTACTTC. Combining the CDR3 with reference TRBV7-2 and TRBJ2-7 gives the whole variable domain GAGVSQSPSNKVTEKGKDVELRCDPISGHTALYWYRQSLGQGLEFLIYFQGNSAPDKSGLPSDRFSAERTGGSVSTLTIQRTQQEDSAVYLCASSLVRAGTSGYEQYFGPGTRLTVT.

A few counts support this clonotype. The chain employs TRBV25-1 and TRBJ2-7; possible D gene TRBD2, 5 bases. The CDR3 loop spans 11 amino acids. CDR1 and CDR2 (germline): MGHDK, SYGVNS. V lost 3 bases and J 10 bases, leaving 10 bases between the germline ends. The chain's CDR3 is CASSEEVAQYF. The DNA for the CDR3 is TGTGCCAGCAGTGAGGAGGTAGCCCAGTACTTC.

This clonotype was counted between two and nine times. This chain links TRBV12-3 or TRBV12-4 with TRBJ1-4; 8 nucleotides line up with TRBD1. This CDR3 is built from 15 residues. V was clipped by 5 bases and J by 8 bases; unmatched bases: 10. CDR3: CASSPTDRGEEKLFF. The CDR3 DNA is TGTGCCAGCAGTCCGACCGACAGGGGAGAGGAAAAACTGTTTTTT.